These 9 T cell receptor beta chains share one sample of origin, sequenced in a study of shared clonotypes between healthy human individuals. Assay used: immunoSEQ multiplex PCR; TCRdb lists only in-frame clones, some missing. The sample lists fewer than 1.6 million clones; 98% were seen once. Sequenced material: naive CD4+ T cells sorted from blood. Specified subset: CD45RA+ positively selected. The receptors shown here come from a man younger than 45 in good health.

This rearrangement joins TRBV5-6 to TRBJ2-7; 7 positions agree with TRBD1. J gave up 4 bases and V 4 bases, and 8 bases lay outside the gene matches. Germline values: CDR1 SGHDT, CDR2 YYEEEE. The CDR3 totals 14 residues. This chain's CDR3 is CASSPTGVGYEQYF. The DNA for the CDR3 is TGTGCCAGCAGCCCTACAGGGGTGGGGTACGAGCAGTACTTC. The variable domain in full, with the rest retrieved from reference TRBV5-6 and TRBJ2-7, is DAGVTQSPTHLIKTRGQQVTLRCSPKSGHDTVSWYQQALGQGPQFIFQYYEEEERQRGNFPDRFSGHQFPNYSSELNVNALLLGDSALYLCASSPTGVGYEQYFGPGTRLTVT.

The chain employs TRBV19 and TRBJ1-5; 7 nucleotides agree with TRBD1. CDR1 is LNHDA and CDR2 is SQIVND in the germline V gene (reference sequence). This CDR3 contains 15 residues. V lost 1 base and J lost 4; bases outside the gene matches: 4. The CDR3 coding sequence is TGTGCCAGTAGTATAGGTCGACAGGGTAATCAGCCCCAGCATTTT. Translation: CASSIGRQGNQPQHF.

CDR3 bases: TGTGCCAGCAGCCCGTCAGGAGATACGCAGTATTTT. This codes for CASSPSGDTQYF. V is TRBV7-9 and J is TRBJ2-3; D is ambiguous. CDR1 is SEHNR, CDR2 FQNEAQ, per germline (reference sequence). Trimming cost V 5 bases and J 5 bases, with 8 bases left between them. The CDR3 extends over 12 amino acids.

The chain combines TRBV7-2 with TRBJ2-7; D might be TRBD1 or TRBD2, each matching 5 bases. V shed 5 bases and J shed 0 bases, with 11 bases lying between them. Germline V gene lookup returns CDR1 SGHTA and CDR2 FQGNSA. CDR3 length equals 14 residues. The chain's CDR3 is CASSRDRISYEQYF. The CDR3 DNA is TGTGCCAGCAGCAGGGACCGGATCTCCTACGAGCAGTACTTC.

The rearrangement joins TRBV7-9 to TRBJ2-3; perhaps TRBD1 as D (5 bases). Per germline, CDR1 SEHNR and CDR2 FQNEAQ (reference sequence). V gave up 6 bases and J gave up 6 bases, with 22 bases separating them. This CDR3 has 16 amino acids. This chain's CDR3 is CASSSQRGRVVDTQYF. CDR3 coding DNA: TGTGCCAGCAGTTCACAGAGAGGCAGGGTGGTGGATACGCAGTATTTT.

The chain uses TRBV7-9 and TRBJ1-3; no reliable D call. Germline V lookup: CDR1 SEHNR, CDR2 FQNEAQ (reference sequence). The CDR3 extends over 16 amino acids. Trimming removed 1 base from V and 2 bases from J, with 12 bases in between. The CDR3 is CASSLVWGRTGNTIYF. In DNA, the CDR3 is TGTGCCAGCAGCTTAGTCTGGGGTCGCACTGGAAACACCATATATTTT.

V and J are TRBV9 and TRBJ2-1; 11 nucleotides match TRBD2. Per the germline V gene, CDR1 is SGDLS and CDR2 is YYNGEE. The CDR3 runs 21 residues. The trim removed 3 bases at V and 1 base at J, leaving 18 bases unmatched. The chain's CDR3 is CASSEKATGTSGTISYNEQFF. The CDR3, as DNA: TGTGCCAGCAGCGAAAAAGCGACCGGGACTAGCGGAACGATATCCTACAATGAGCAGTTCTTC. The full variable domain, in which reference TRBV9 and TRBJ2-1 provide the parts outside the CDR3, is DSGVTQTPKHLITATGQRVTLRCSPRSGDLSVYWYQQSLDQGLQFLIQYYNGEERAKGNILERFSAQQFPDLHSELNLSSLELGDSALYFCASSEKATGTSGTISYNEQFFGPGTRLTVL.

The chain recombines TRBV18 with TRBJ2-1; D may be TRBD1 (6 bases). CDR1 and CDR2 from the germline V gene are KGHSH and LQKENI. Trimming took 1 base from V and 4 from J, leaving 17 bases between them. The CDR3 totals 17 residues. The CDR3 here is CASSPRPAGTLYNEQFF. The CDR3 bases are TGTGCCAGCTCACCACGTCCCGCCGGGACACTTTACAATGAGCAGTTCTTC.

This clone turned up a few times. Other DNA sequences within the sample encode an identical CDR3. CDR3 residues: CSALGNEQFF. The CDR3 DNA reads as TGCAGTGCCTTAGGCAATGAGCAGTTCTTC. V gene TRBV20-1 combines with J gene TRBJ2-1; D gene ambiguous. Trimming took 6 bases from V and 6 from J, leaving 6 bases between them. This CDR3 spans 10 amino acids. Germline V lookup: CDR1 DFQATT, CDR2 SNEGSKA (reference sequence).